These T cell receptor beta chains were read from a single sample in a study of OX40 agonist ivuxolimab in advanced cancers. Some clones are missing from TCRdb's copy, which holds only in-frame ones; the method was immunoSEQ multiplex PCR. The sample records roughly 60,000 clones, around 82% being singletons. The sample in question was CD4+ or CD8+ T cells sorted from blood, obtained in a trial of the OX40 agonist ivuxolimab. The source is an adult with an advanced solid tumor such as melanoma, head and neck, liver or kidney cancer. CDR3s include the opening cysteine and the closing phenylalanine or tryptophan. The D gene is left open where the match is weak. Size is stated for part of the rows, as once, few or many counts, or as a class when the clone is expanded.

D gene,V gene,CDR3 length,clone size,J gene,CDR3 DNA,CDR3 protein
-,TRBV5-4,15,-,TRBJ1-2,TGTGCCAGCAGCCCCGGGACCGTAATTAACTATGGCTACACCTTC,CASSPGTVINYGYTF
TRBD1,TRBV5-1,16,-,TRBJ1-3,TGCGCCAGCAGCTCCCGGACAGGAAGCTCTGGAAACACCATATATTTT,CASSSRTGSSGNTIYF
-,TRBV10-3,15,once,TRBJ1-1,TGTGCCATCAACCCGGGACCACCCTGGAACACTGAAGCTTTCTTT,CAINPGPPWNTEAFF
-,TRBV19,14,-,TRBJ2-4,TGTGCCAGTAGTCTTCCAGGAACCCCTCCTATTCAGTACTTC,CASSLPGTPPIQYF
-,TRBV4-3,15,-,TRBJ1-2,TGCGCCAGCAGCCAGTTGGGGAGGGGGGCTCATGGCTACACCTTC,CASSQLGRGAHGYTF
-,TRBV15,12,-,TRBJ2-3,TGTGCCACCAGCAGACTCACAGATACGCAGTATTTT,CATSRLTDTQYF
-,TRBV11-2,13,-,TRBJ2-3,TGTGCCACGACTAGGGGGCCTGGAGATACGCAGTATTTT,CATTRGPGDTQYF
-,TRBV19,14,-,TRBJ2-2,TGTGCCAGTACCCCGCCGACCAGGACTGGGGAGCTGTTTTTT,CASTPPTRTGELFF
-,TRBV27,14,-,TRBJ2-2,TGTGCCAGCAGTCCAGGGGTCGACACCGGGGAGCTGTTTTTT,CASSPGVDTGELFF
TRBD2,TRBV19,15,-,TRBJ2-1,TGTGCCAGTAGTGGCGGGACTAGCTCTTTCAATGAGCAGTTCTTC,CASSGGTSSFNEQFF
-,TRBV7-3,14,-,TRBJ2-3,TGTGCCAGCAGCTTACTCGGTAGCACAGATACGCAGTATTTT,CASSLLGSTDTQYF
TRBD2,TRBV5-4,15,-,TRBJ2-1,TGTGCCAGCAGCTTGGGACTAGCGGGAGGCAATGAGCAGTTCTTC,CASSLGLAGGNEQFF
-,TRBV5-4,16,-,TRBJ2-2,TGTGCCAGCAGCTTGGTGCAGGGGGGTGGCACCGGGGAGCTGTTTTTT,CASSLVQGGGTGELFF
TRBD1,TRBV9,15,medium-sized,TRBJ1-4,TGTGCCAGCAGCGCGAAGGGACAGGTGGGCGAAAAACTGTTTTTT,CASSAKGQVGEKLFF
-,TRBV5-1,16,-,TRBJ2-6,TGCGCCAGCAGCTTGGAGCCTCTTTCTGGGGCCAACGTCCTGACTTTC,CASSLEPLSGANVLTF
-,TRBV11-2,12,-,TRBJ2-3,TGTGCCAGCAGCCTACCCATGGGTACGCAGTATTTT,CASSLPMGTQYF
TRBD2,TRBV6-4,17,few,TRBJ2-3,TGTGCCAGCAGTGCCTCTCCAGCGGGAGTGTCGTTAGATACGCAGTATTTT,CASSASPAGVSLDTQYF
TRBD1,TRBV30,13,-,TRBJ1-1,TGTGCCTGGAGTGTCCAGGGGGTGGCGGAAGCTTTCTTT,CAWSVQGVAEAFF
-,TRBV10-3,15,-,TRBJ1-2,TGTGCCATCAGTGATTATTATGGACCTAACTATGGCTACACCTTC,CAISDYYGPNYGYTF
-,TRBV11-2,15,-,TRBJ1-3,TGTGCCAGCAGCTTAAGGGCGGCGTATGTAAACACCATATATTTT,CASSLRAAYVNTIYF
-,TRBV9,12,-,TRBJ2-2,TGTGCCAGCAGCGGGAACACCGGGGAGCTGTTTTTT,CASSGNTGELFF
TRBD2,TRBV29-1,11,once,TRBJ2-1,TGCAGCTCTAGCGGGACTGCTGAGCAGTTCTTC,CSSSGTAEQFF
TRBD2,TRBV4-1,18,-,TRBJ2-1,TGCGCCAGCAGCCGGACTAGCGGGAGAGCGAGCTCCTACAATGAGCAGTTCTTC,CASSRTSGRASSYNEQFF
-,TRBV11-1,14,-,TRBJ2-5,TGTGCCAGCAGCCCCGGGACAAGTGCGGAGACCCAGTACTTC,CASSPGTSAETQYF
TRBD1,TRBV7-8,13,-,TRBJ2-1,TGTGCCAGCAGCCCCCAAGGGGGCAGGGGGCAGTTCTTC,CASSPQGGRGQFF
TRBD1,TRBV29-1,14,-,TRBJ2-3,TGCAGCGCCAACCCGGGACAGGGGACAGATACGCAGTATTTT,CSANPGQGTDTQYF
-,TRBV7-3,15,-,TRBJ2-7,TGTGCCAGCAGCTTAACCGCAGGGCCTCCGGGGGAGCAGTACTTC,CASSLTAGPPGEQYF
TRBD1,TRBV28,12,-,TRBJ1-1,TGTGCCAGCAGACGACAGGGGGAAGGAGCTTTCTTT,CASRRQGEGAFF
-,TRBV29-1,11,-,TRBJ1-2,TGCAGCGTTGACAGGGGAAGTGGCTACACCTTC,CSVDRGSGYTF
-,TRBV5-6,14,-,TRBJ2-7,TGTGCCAGCAGCCCATACATAGGGCATTACGAGCAGTACTTC,CASSPYIGHYEQYF
-,TRBV13,17,few,TRBJ1-1,TGTGCCAGCAGCCGCGCATCGGGGGCCCTGATGAACACTGAAGCTTTCTTT,CASSRASGALMNTEAFF
-,TRBV18,15,-,TRBJ2-2,TGTGCCAGCTCACGGGCGACAGGCGAGGCCGGGGAGCTGTTTTTT,CASSRATGEAGELFF
TRBD1,TRBV5-4,13,-,TRBJ2-5,TGTGCCAGCAGCCCGGGACAGCAAGAGACCCAGTACTTC,CASSPGQQETQYF
TRBD2,TRBV5-8,16,-,TRBJ2-2,TGTGCCAGCAGACCTGGACTAGCGGGAGCCACCGGGGAGCTGTTTTTT,CASRPGLAGATGELFF
-,TRBV6-1,13,-,TRBJ2-7,TGTGCCACGGGGATGGGAGGGGGCTACGAGCAGTACTTC,CATGMGGGYEQYF
-,TRBV11-2,15,-,TRBJ1-2,TGTGCCAGCAGCTCAATCCGGACTGTGTCTGGTGGCTACACCTTC,CASSSIRTVSGGYTF
-,TRBV6-5,13,-,TRBJ1-5,TGTGCCAGCAGTTTGCGTCGAGCTCAGCCCCAGCATTTT,CASSLRRAQPQHF
TRBD2,TRBV11-2,15,-,TRBJ2-1,TGTGCCAGCAGCTTAGAGGCGGGGGGGTACAATGAGCAGTTCTTC,CASSLEAGGYNEQFF
-,TRBV5-1,13,-,TRBJ1-1,TGCGCCAGCAGCTGGGGGCCGGGGGAGGAGGCTTTCTTT,CASSWGPGEEAFF
TRBD2,TRBV5-5,15,-,TRBJ2-1,TGTGCCAGCAGCTCGACTAGCGGGGGGTTTAATGAGCAGTTCTTC,CASSSTSGGFNEQFF
TRBD2,TRBV10-3,15,-,TRBJ2-1,TGTGCCATCAGTGAGTCCTTGACTAGCGGAATAGAGCAGTTCTTC,CAISESLTSGIEQFF
-,TRBV10-1,15,-,TRBJ2-5,TGCGCCAGCAGTGAGTCCAACGGTGTTCAAGAGACCCAGTACTTC,CASSESNGVQETQYF
TRBD2,TRBV5-4,18,-,TRBJ2-3,TGTGCCAGCAGCTCAGGACTAGCGGGAGGTGGCTCCACAGATACGCAGTATTTT,CASSSGLAGGGSTDTQYF
TRBD1,TRBV2,15,-,TRBJ2-2,TGTGCCAGCAGGGGGAGGACAGGGGGCACCGGGGAGCTGTTTTTT,CASRGRTGGTGELFF
TRBD2,TRBV29-1,16,few,TRBJ2-7,TGCAGCGTTGAAGACCGAGCTAGCGGGATCTCCTACGAGCAGTACTTC,CSVEDRASGISYEQYF
TRBD2,TRBV7-2,16,-,TRBJ2-3,TGTGCCAGCAGCTACCGGACTAGCGGGGGGAGAGATACGCAGTATTTT,CASSYRTSGGRDTQYF
-,TRBV6-1,15,-,TRBJ2-7,TGTGCCAGCACCCCTGGCGGACTGGCAGGTTACGAGCAGTACTTC,CASTPGGLAGYEQYF
TRBD1,TRBV29-1,14,-,TRBJ1-1,TGCAGCGTTGATTCCCGGACAGGGTCCACTGAAGCTTTCTTT,CSVDSRTGSTEAFF
-,TRBV6-1,12,-,TRBJ1-5,TGTGCCAGCAGCGTCCTTGGCGAGCCCCAGCATTTT,CASSVLGEPQHF
-,TRBV28,12,-,TRBJ1-2,TGTGCCAGCGACTACCAGGGGAATGGCTGCACCTTC,CASDYQGNGCTF
TRBD1,TRBV16,16,-,TRBJ2-3,TGTGCCAGCAGTCCCCGGGACAGGGGGAGCACAGATACGCAGTATTTT,CASSPRDRGSTDTQYF